This T cell receptor beta chain was obtained from a study of OX40 agonist ivuxolimab in advanced cancers. Study-level findings and limits: On average, CD8+ T cells had more expanded clones than CD4+. Dose levels from 0.1 to 3.0 mg/kg saw CD4+ and CD8+ blood T cells expand clonally by week 6.

TCRdb's copy holds only in-frame clones and misses some; the assay was immunoSEQ multiplex PCR. The sample lists tens of thousands of clones, 94% occurring once. The ends were cut back, 6 bases at V and 3 bases at J, with 18 bases in the middle. Germline CDR1 MGHDK, CDR2 SYGVNS. The CDR3 is 15 amino acids. Blood got drawn at baseline, again on cycle 4 day 1, and then on cycle 7 day 1. This clone has a single count. The target antigen is unknown. The TCR comes from an adult with an advanced solid tumor such as melanoma, head and neck, liver or kidney cancer. The input for sequencing was CD4+ or CD8+ T cells sorted from blood, taken in a trial of the OX40 agonist ivuxolimab. The chain has TRBV25-1 and TRBJ2-7; D call uncertain. CDR3: CASSPGPWDFYEQYF. The CDR3 DNA follows: TGTGCCAGCAGCCCCGGGCCTTGGGATTTCTACGAGCAGTACTTC.